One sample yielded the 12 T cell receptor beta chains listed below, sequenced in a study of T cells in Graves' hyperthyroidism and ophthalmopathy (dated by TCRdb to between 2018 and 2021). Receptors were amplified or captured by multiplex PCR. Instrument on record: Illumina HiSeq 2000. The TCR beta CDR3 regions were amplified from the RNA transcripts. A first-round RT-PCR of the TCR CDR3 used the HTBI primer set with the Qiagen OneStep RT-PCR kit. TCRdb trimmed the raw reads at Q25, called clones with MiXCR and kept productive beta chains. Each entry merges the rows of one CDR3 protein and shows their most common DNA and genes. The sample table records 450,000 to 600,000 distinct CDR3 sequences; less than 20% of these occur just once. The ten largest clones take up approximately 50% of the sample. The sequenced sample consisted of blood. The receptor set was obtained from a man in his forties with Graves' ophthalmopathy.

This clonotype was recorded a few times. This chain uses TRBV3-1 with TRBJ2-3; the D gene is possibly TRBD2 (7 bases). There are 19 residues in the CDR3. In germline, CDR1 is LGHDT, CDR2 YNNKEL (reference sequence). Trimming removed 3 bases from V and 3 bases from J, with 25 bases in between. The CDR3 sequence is CASSHTKSQRGGRTDTQYF. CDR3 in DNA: TGTGCCAGCAGCCACACTAAATCCCAAAGGGGGGGCAGGACAGATACGCAGTATTTT.

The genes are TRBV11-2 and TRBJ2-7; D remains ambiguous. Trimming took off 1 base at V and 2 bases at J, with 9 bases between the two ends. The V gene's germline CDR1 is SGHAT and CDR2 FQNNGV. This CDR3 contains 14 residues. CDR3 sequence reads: CASSLALATYEQYF. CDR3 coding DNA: TGTGCCAGCAGCTTAGCTCTGGCTACCTACGAGCAGTACTTC.

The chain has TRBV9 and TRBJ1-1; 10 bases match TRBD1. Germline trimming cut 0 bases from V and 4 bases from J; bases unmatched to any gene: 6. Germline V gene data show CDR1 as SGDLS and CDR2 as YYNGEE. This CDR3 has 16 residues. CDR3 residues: CASSVVGDRGFTEAFF. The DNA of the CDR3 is TGTGCCAGCAGCGTAGTGGGGGACAGGGGTTTCACTGAAGCTTTCTTT. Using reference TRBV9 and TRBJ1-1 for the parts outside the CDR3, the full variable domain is DSGVTQTPKHLITATGQRVTLRCSPRSGDLSVYWYQQSLDQGLQFLIQYYNGEERAKGNILERFSAQQFPDLHSELNLSSLELGDSALYFCASSVVGDRGFTEAFFGQGTRLTVV.

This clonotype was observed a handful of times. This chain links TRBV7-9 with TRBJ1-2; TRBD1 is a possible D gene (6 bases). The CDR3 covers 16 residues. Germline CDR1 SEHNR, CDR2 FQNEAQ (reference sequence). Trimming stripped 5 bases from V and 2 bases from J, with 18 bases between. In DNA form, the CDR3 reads TGTGCCAGCAGCGGCGGCAGGGGCTCTTCCAACTATGGCTACACCTTC. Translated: CASSGGRGSSNYGYTF.

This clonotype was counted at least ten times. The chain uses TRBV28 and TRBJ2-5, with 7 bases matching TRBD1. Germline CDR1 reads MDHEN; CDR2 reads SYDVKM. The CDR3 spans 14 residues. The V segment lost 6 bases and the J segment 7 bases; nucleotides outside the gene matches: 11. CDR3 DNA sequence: TGTGCCAGCAGCACTTCAGGGGGTGCGGGGACCCAGTACTTC. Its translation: CASSTSGGAGTQYF.

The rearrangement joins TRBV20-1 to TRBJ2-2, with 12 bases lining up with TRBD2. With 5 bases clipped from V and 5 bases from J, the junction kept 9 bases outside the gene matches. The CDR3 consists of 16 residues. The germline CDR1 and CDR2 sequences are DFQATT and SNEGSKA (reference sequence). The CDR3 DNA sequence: TGCAGTGCTCCCCTCCTAGCGGGGGGGCGTACCGGGGAGCTGTTTTTT. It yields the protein CSAPLLAGGRTGELFF.

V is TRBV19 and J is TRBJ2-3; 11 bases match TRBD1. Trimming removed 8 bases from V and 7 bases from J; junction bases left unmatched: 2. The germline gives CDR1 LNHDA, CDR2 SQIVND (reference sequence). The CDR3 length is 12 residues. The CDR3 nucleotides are TGTGCCAGTGGGACAGGGGGAAATACGCAGTATTTT. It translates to CASGTGGNTQYF.

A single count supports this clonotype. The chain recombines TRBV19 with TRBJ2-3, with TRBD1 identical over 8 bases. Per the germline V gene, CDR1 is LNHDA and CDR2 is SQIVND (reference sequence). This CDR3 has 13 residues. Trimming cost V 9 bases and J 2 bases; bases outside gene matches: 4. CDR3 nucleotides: TGTGCCAGCCAGGACAGGGCCACAGATACGCAGTATTTT. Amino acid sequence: CASQDRATDTQYF.

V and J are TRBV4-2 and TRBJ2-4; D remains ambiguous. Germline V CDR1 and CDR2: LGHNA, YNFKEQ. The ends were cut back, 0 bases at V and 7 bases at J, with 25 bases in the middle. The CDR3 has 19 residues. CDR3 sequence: CASSQDLRAQAALWNIQYF. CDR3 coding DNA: TGTGCCAGCAGCCAAGACCTTAGGGCCCAGGCCGCCTTATGGAACATTCAGTACTTC.

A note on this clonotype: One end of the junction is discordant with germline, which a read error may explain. CDR3: CSAKTLGRTDGPF. Here the CDR3 DNA reads TGCAGTGCCAAAACCCTGGGTAGGACCGACGGGCCCTTC. The rearrangement links TRBV20-1 to TRBJ1-2; D is ambiguous. CDR1 and CDR2 (germline): DFQATT, SNEGSKA (reference sequence). CDR3 length: 13 amino acids.

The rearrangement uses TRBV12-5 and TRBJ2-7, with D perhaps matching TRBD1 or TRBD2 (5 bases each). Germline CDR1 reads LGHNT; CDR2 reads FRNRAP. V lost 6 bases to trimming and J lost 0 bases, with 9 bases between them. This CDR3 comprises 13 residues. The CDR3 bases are TGTGCTAGTGGATCCGGGACCTCCTACGAGCAGTACTTC. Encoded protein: CASGSGTSYEQYF.

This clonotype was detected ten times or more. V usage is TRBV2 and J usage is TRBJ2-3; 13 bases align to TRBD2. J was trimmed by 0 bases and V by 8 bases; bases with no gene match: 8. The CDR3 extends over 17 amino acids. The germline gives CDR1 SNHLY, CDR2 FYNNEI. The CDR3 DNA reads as TGTGCCAGCTCACCCGGGACTAGCGGGATGAGCACAGATACGCAGTATTTT. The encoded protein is CASSPGTSGMSTDTQYF.